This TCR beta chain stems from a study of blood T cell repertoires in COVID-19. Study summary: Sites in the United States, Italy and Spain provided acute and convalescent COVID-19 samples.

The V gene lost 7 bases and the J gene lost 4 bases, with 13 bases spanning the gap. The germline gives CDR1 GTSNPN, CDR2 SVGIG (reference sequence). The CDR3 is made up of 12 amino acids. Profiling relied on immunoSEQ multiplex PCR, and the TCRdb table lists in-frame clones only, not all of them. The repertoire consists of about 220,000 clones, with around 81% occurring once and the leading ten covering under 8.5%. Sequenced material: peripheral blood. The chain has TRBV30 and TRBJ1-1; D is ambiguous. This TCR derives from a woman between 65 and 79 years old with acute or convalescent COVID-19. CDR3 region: CASRPGSTEAFF. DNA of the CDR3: TGTGCCTCAAGGCCGGGATCCACTGAAGCTTTCTTT.